This T cell receptor (beta chain) was identified in a study of blood T cell repertoires in COVID-19 (dated by TCRdb to 2019 to 2021). Study-wide context: Collaborator samples came from the United States, Italy and Spain and covered acute and convalescent phases of COVID-19. Where available, HLA class I and class II types were taken from metadata supplied by the sample provider and were not determined by assay-based typing. The dataset comprised deeply sampled blood TCRbeta repertoires from subjects exposed to, actively infected with, or recovered from COVID-19. The samples were drawn from the first 160 participants of the ongoing ImmuneRACE study and from under 1,500 subjects provided by 6 global collaborators. The repertoires were released in a freely available public database intended as a resource for research on the immune response to SARS-CoV-2. The material from the prospective study consisted of cDNA or gDNA derived from T cells, B-cell-depleted T cells, or PBMCs. Sample metadata almost always included a de-identified subject ID, COVID-19 status, age in years and sex.

There are 16 amino acids in the CDR3, from cysteine to phenylalanine inclusive. The DNA shown is the 48-base CDR3, in frame from base 1. After removal of 0 bases from V and 9 bases from J, the junction retains 10 bases not matched to a gene. The germline V gene (reference sequence) supplies CDR1 SGHNT and CDR2 YYREEE. Study-wide conclusions, independent of this receptor: How much clinical and demographic metadata was included differed by source and by participant, and the metadata was provided uncurated.

TCRbeta CDR3 regions were amplified from genomic DNA using the immunoSEQ Assay, a bias-controlled multiplex PCR. The original pipeline was this. The number of nucleated cells in each sample was estimated by amplification of reference gene primers within the assay. To quantify the absolute abundance of each unique TCRbeta CDR3 rearrangement, sequence reads were collapsed and filtered. For each sample, productive Simpson clonality was calculated as the square root of Simpson's diversity index over productive rearrangements. Held by TCRdb, this immuneACCESS table contains in-frame sequences only and omits some clones. Under half of the omission traces to an unresolved V gene where checked; the cause of the rest is unknown. That table furnishes V, J and clone size, whereas the DNA furnished D and trimming. This sample lists approximately 50,000 clones; approximately 78% were detected once. The ten largest clones take up over 25% of the sample.

About this clone itself: This receptor's antigen is unknown. No quality values exist for individual bases; no much larger clone is one base distant.

At one collaborating source in Seattle, patients were enrolled during active infection and were followed longitudinally through the course of disease. Each collaborating institution followed its own protocols to collect whole blood in K2EDTA tubes. For TCRbeta analysis, collaborators shipped samples in one of three forms: frozen whole blood, isolated PBMCs, or DNA extracted from either of those sample types. The chain was built from TRBV5-4 and TRBJ1-5, with TRBD1 identical over 9 junction bases. This TCR was recovered from a man between 60 and 75 years old with COVID-19, enrolled during active disease. Material for sequencing was peripheral blood. This receptor has the CDR3 CASSLAGRTGVGPQHF. The DNA sequence is as follows: TGTGCCAGCAGCTTGGCCGGGAGGACAGGGGTAGGGCCCCAGCATTTT.